A selection of T cell receptor beta chains follows, all from one sample in a study of cytotoxic CD8 clonotypes in ibrutinib-treated CLL. Assay used: immunoSEQ multiplex PCR; TCRdb lists only in-frame clones, some missing. The table lists about 40,000 clones, less than 85% of them singletons. The sample in question was PBMCs, obtained at disease progression, from a patient treated with ibrutinib. Receptors originate from a human donor with chronic lymphocytic leukemia. CDR3s include the opening cysteine and the closing phenylalanine or tryptophan. Fields, in order: V gene, J gene, D gene, clone size, CDR3 DNA, CDR3 protein. The D gene is left open where the match is weak. Clone size is not always given. Where it is, it says once, few, many or a class for expanded clones.

>TRBV5-1|TRBJ2-7|TRBD2|.
TGCGCCAGCAGCTTGGGTGGGGGGGACTACGAGCAGTACTTC
CASSLGGGDYEQYF
>TRBV6-4|TRBJ2-6|.|.
TGTGCCAGCCGGGGCAGGGATTACTCTGGGGCCAACGTCCTGACTTTC
CASRGRDYSGANVLTF
>TRBV5-4|TRBJ1-2|.|.
TGTGCCAGCAGCCCCGGAGACTATGGCTACACCTTC
CASSPGDYGYTF
>TRBV11-2|TRBJ2-3|TRBD2|.
TGTGCCAGCAGCTTACTAGCGGGAGTTAAAGATACGCAGTATTTT
CASSLLAGVKDTQYF
>TRBV29-1|TRBJ1-1|.|.
TGCAGCGTTGTGGACACTGAAGCTTTCTTT
CSVVDTEAFF
>TRBV20-1|TRBJ1-2|.|.
TGCAGTGTGCAGGGTTTTGGGGGCTACACCTTC
CSVQGFGGYTF
>TRBV19|TRBJ1-1|TRBD1|.
TGTGCCAGTAGTATAGGGACAGGTCCCCTGAACACTGAAGCTTTCTTT
CASSIGTGPLNTEAFF
>TRBV2|TRBJ1-1|.|few
TGTGCCAGGGGGGTCAACAGGAACACTGAAGCTTTCTTT
CARGVNRNTEAFF
>TRBV19|TRBJ1-2|.|.
TGTGCCAGTAGTATCATGACGGCTGGCTACACCTTC
CASSIMTAGYTF
>TRBV5-1|TRBJ1-2|TRBD1|.
TGCGCCAGCAGCTTTGGACCGGGACAGGGGGCCGGCTATGGCTACACCTTC
CASSFGPGQGAGYGYTF
>TRBV9|TRBJ1-1|.|.
TGTGCCAGCAGCGTAGGCGGTTTCGGCACTGAAGCCTTCTTT
CASSVGGFGTEAFF
>TRBV6-5|TRBJ1-1|TRBD1|.
TGTGCCAGCAGTTACCGACAGGGTGGGTACACTGAAGCTTTCTTT
CASSYRQGGYTEAFF
>TRBV12-5|TRBJ2-3|TRBD2|.
TGTGCTAGTGGTGCTAGCGGGGGGGTTGTCGGCACAGATACGCAGTATTTT
CASGASGGVVGTDTQYF
>TRBV29-1|TRBJ1-1|.|few
TGCAGCGCAGGGGACACTGAAGCTTTCTTT
CSAGDTEAFF
>TRBV5-1|TRBJ2-1|TRBD2|.
TGCGCCAGCAGCCCACCTAGCGGGGGCTCCTACAATGAGCAGTTCTTC
CASSPPSGGSYNEQFF
>TRBV11-2|TRBJ1-6|TRBD1|once
TGTGCCAGCAGCTTAGAGTTTTCAGGGGGTACCTATAATTCACCCCTCCACTTT
CASSLEFSGGTYNSPLHF
>TRBV11-3|TRBJ2-2|.|.
TGTGCCAGCAGCCCCGGGTCGAACACCGGGGAGCTGTTTTTT
CASSPGSNTGELFF
>TRBV4-1|TRBJ2-3|TRBD2|.
TGCGCCAGCAGCCCCCGCACTAGCGGGTACACAGATACGCAGTATTTT
CASSPRTSGYTDTQYF
>TRBV5-1|TRBJ1-4|.|few
TGCGCCAGCAGCTCAACCGGGACCAAGGGTGAAAAACTGTTTTTT
CASSSTGTKGEKLFF
>TRBV10-2|TRBJ2-7|TRBD2|.
TGCGCCAGCAGTGCGTTAACTAGCGGGGGTGGCGAGCAGTACTTC
CASSALTSGGGEQYF
>TRBV18|TRBJ2-5|.|.
TGTGCCAGCTCAGACAGGAGCCAAGAGACCCAGTACTTC
CASSDRSQETQYF
>TRBV19|TRBJ2-7|TRBD2|.
TGTGCCAGTAGTAACAGGGGACTAGCGGGCGTATACGAGCAGTACTTC
CASSNRGLAGVYEQYF
>TRBV4-2|TRBJ2-3|.|.
TGTGCCAGCAGCCAAACCACCCGGGGCACAGATACGCAGTATTTT
CASSQTTRGTDTQYF
>TRBV7-3|TRBJ2-7|.|.
TGTGCCAGCAGCTCAAAAACAACGGCCTACGAGCAGTACTTC
CASSSKTTAYEQYF
>TRBV6-5|TRBJ1-1|.|.
TGTGCCAGCAGTTCCGGGACCCCAGACACTGAAGCTTTCTTT
CASSSGTPDTEAFF
>TRBV28|TRBJ1-4|.|.
TGTGCCAGCAGTTTAGATCAGGGGACTAATGAAAAACTGTTTTTT
CASSLDQGTNEKLFF
>TRBV19|TRBJ1-3|.|.
TGTGCCAGTACACGGGGACCCTCTGGAAACACCATATATTTT
CASTRGPSGNTIYF
>TRBV6-1|TRBJ1-2|.|few
TGTGCCAGCAGGGATACAGGGATGAGCTATGGCTACACCTTC
CASRDTGMSYGYTF
>TRBV11-2|TRBJ1-5|.|.
TGTGCCAGCAGCCTAGATAGCAATCAGCCCCAGCATTTT
CASSLDSNQPQHF
>TRBV2|TRBJ1-5|.|few
TGTGCCAGCAGTCCACCGTGGGACTTTCAGGAGCAGCCCCAGCATTTT
CASSPPWDFQEQPQHF
>TRBV29-1|TRBJ2-7|TRBD2|.
TGCAGCGTTCGCTACGGACTAGCGGGGAGCTACGAGCAGTACTTC
CSVRYGLAGSYEQYF
>TRBV5-6|TRBJ1-6|.|.
TGTGCCAGCGAGACGATTAAGGTCAGCGAAAGGGTATATTCACCCCTCCACTTT
CASETIKVSERVYSPLHF
>TRBV18|TRBJ2-1|.|few
TGTGCCAGCTCACCCATGACAGGCGCGGGCAATGAGCAGTTCTTC
CASSPMTGAGNEQFF
>TRBV28|TRBJ1-2|.|.
TGTGCCAGCAGTCCCGAACAGGGATGGGGCTACACCTTC
CASSPEQGWGYTF
>TRBV18|TRBJ2-5|.|.
TGTGCCAGCTCACCAAGGGCTAGCTTAGAGACCCAGTACTTC
CASSPRASLETQYF
>TRBV5-8|TRBJ1-2|.|.
TGTGCCAGCAGCCTTACCGGGACTAACTATGGCTACACCTTC
CASSLTGTNYGYTF
>TRBV4-1|TRBJ2-1|.|.
TGCGCCAGCAGCCAAGATGCTGGGGGGCCCCGGTTCTTC
CASSQDAGGPRFF
>TRBV15|TRBJ1-1|.|.
TGTGCCACCAGCGGGCGACTCGAGAACACTGAAGCTTTCTTT
CATSGRLENTEAFF
>TRBV6-1|TRBJ2-7|.|once
TGTGCCAGCAGTGAAGGAGGATCTCATTACGAGCAGTACTTC
CASSEGGSHYEQYF
>TRBV27|TRBJ2-3|TRBD1|.
TGTCCTTTGTCCTCGGGACAGACTTTGACAGATACGCAGTATTTT
CPLSSGQTLTDTQYF
>TRBV5-1|TRBJ2-5|.|.
TGCGCCAGCAGCTTTTCGGGCAACCAAGAGACCCAGTACTTC
CASSFSGNQETQYF
>TRBV5-6|TRBJ2-7|TRBD2|.
TGTGCCAGCAGCTTACTAGCGGGGACGTACGAGCAGTACTTC
CASSLLAGTYEQYF
>TRBV18|TRBJ2-6|.|.
TGTGCCAGCTCACCAACCGGGACACCTCTCTCTGGGGCCAACGTCCTGACTTTC
CASSPTGTPLSGANVLTF
>TRBV28|TRBJ2-3|.|.
TGTGCCAGCAGTAACACAGATACGCAGTATTTT
CASSNTDTQYF
>TRBV11-3|TRBJ2-7|.|.
TGTGCCAGCAGCTTTGGGCCGGATTCCTACGAGCAGTACTTC
CASSFGPDSYEQYF
>TRBV6-5|TRBJ1-2|.|.
TGTGCCAGCAGTTACGGGTCGATGGGGCATGGCTACACCTTC
CASSYGSMGHGYTF